This TCR beta chain was obtained from a study of T cells in Graves' hyperthyroidism and ophthalmopathy. The TCR beta CDR3 regions underwent amplification using RNA transcripts as the source. Using the HTBI primer set, a first-round RT-PCR was run on the TCR CDR3. TCRdb redid the calling of the multiplex PCR reads with MiXCR, one entry per CDR3 protein. Among 300,000 to 350,000 distinct CDR3 sequences listed, 16% were seen once. V was pared by 6 bases and J by 2 bases, with 8 bases of the junction left unmatched. This CDR3 has 15 amino acids. Germline V gives CDR1 MNHNS, CDR2 SASEGT. This clonotype was seen more than once but under ten times.

Sequenced input: blood. The genes are TRBV6-1 and TRBJ2-7; TRBD2 agrees at 9 bases. This clonotype was sampled from a man aged 25 to 45 with Graves' hyperthyroidism. The CDR3 bases are TGTGCCAGCAGACATAGCGGGAGAAGTCCCTACGAGCAGTACTTC. Translating it yields CASRHSGRSPYEQYF.